This TCR beta chain stems from a study of graft-versus-host responses after intestinal transplantation listed by TCRdb under 2021. Concerning the study at large: The transplants that recipients got were multivisceral, liver-intestinal, or isolated intestinal. Every recipient was given anti-thymocyte globulin induction, followed by 2 to 3 years of maintenance tacrolimus and steroids. Graft-versus-host and host-versus-graft alloreactive T cell clones were tracked in the graft, circulation and bone marrow after intestinal transplantation using bulk TCR-beta CDR3 sequencing. A peak of at least 4% donor T cells among recipient peripheral blood mononuclear cells was the definition used for donor T cell macrochimerism. To identify alloreactive clones, pre-transplant mixed lymphocyte reaction products were sequenced and compared with unstimulated pre-transplant donor and recipient T cells. Rather than going through the commercial service, samples from a few later patients were sequenced in-house on an Illumina MiSeq and processed with MiXCR. The cohort enrolled 20 to 25 intestinal transplant recipients including one retransplant, and 3 patients lacking pretransplant specimens were excluded.

Library creation used the immunoSEQ multiplex PCR assay. For most patients, genomic DNA was isolated with the Qiagen DNeasy Blood and Tissue Kit and sent frozen to Adaptive Biotechnologies for TCR sequencing. For most patients, genomic DNA was subjected to high-throughput TCR-beta CDR3 sequencing by Adaptive Biotechnologies. As for the original processing: TCR sequencing data were retrieved from Adaptive's ImmunoSEQ software for roughly 17 patients, whereas a few other patients were processed with MiXCR and VDJtools. To correct CD4 versus CD8 sorting errors, sequences present in both subsets at a frequency ratio below 5:1 were removed. CDR3 nucleotide sequences shared by donor and recipient were removed because the origin of these sequences could not be assigned. To be classed as alloreactive, a clone needed at least 2-fold expansion over unstimulated cells and a minimum CFSE-low frequency of 0.002% (template counts) or 0.001% (read counts). Mappable clones were those detected in sequenced pre-transplant spleen, lymph node, or MLR CFSE-low populations of the donor or recipient. The cumulative frequency of alloreactive clones was calculated as a percentage of all sequences, weighted by copy number. The table comes from immuneACCESS by way of TCRdb, which keeps in-frame sequences with V and J called. Part of the clones is missing from these tables; in studies checked, under half for an unresolved V gene and the rest for unknown reasons. Clonal size and the V and J genes are those of that table, whereas D and trimming came from the DNA. This sample lists about 66,000 clones; roughly 87% were detected once. 1.3% of the sample goes to the ten largest clones.

Of note for this clone: Its specific antigen is unknown. It has no much larger one-base neighbor in the sample; base qualities were not kept.

The label giving this sample's time point can be read as: cells obtained before transplantation from donor or recipient. CD3+CD4+ and CD3+CD8+ populations were FACS-sorted from unstimulated pre-transplant donor and recipient cells taken from spleen or lymph nodes. Study-wide conclusions, independent of this receptor: Early after transplant, declines in HvG clones were associated with peak levels of circulating GvH clones. High GvH to HvG T cell clonal ratios were observed in the allografts of patients with donor T cell macrochimerism. GvH clones were detected in recipient bone marrow, and some appeared earlier in ileal mucosa or blood, consistent with an intestinal mucosal origin. The relatively low number and heterogeneity of intestinal transplant patients limited the conclusions.

Sequences were derived from unstimulated CD8+ T cells sorted from spleen or lymph node cells, sampled before intestinal transplant. The receptor comes from a human donor who received an intestinal transplant.

The CDR3 region reads CASSFGRVTYEQYF. The sequence in DNA is TGTGCCAGCAGCTTTGGGCGGGTTACCTACGAGCAGTACTTC. The chain uses TRBV13 and TRBJ2-7; matching of 5 bases hints at TRBD2 as the D gene. The CDR3 measures 14 amino acids from cysteine to phenylalanine. The read is trimmed to its CDR3 DNA, 42 bases read in frame from base 1. The CDR1 and CDR2 encoded by the germline V gene (reference sequence) are PRHDT and FYEKMQ. The junction carries 11 bases between V and J, which are trimmed by 3 bases and 2 bases respectively.